This TCR beta chain was sequenced for a study of tumor-infiltrating lymphocytes in primary liver carcinoma. Study at large: These patients were men and women whose ages were 30 to 69 years.

RNA and DNA were co-extracted from approximately 20-30 mg of unsorted bulk tissue. Surgeons resected the patients' primary liver carcinomas. From around 0.5 ug of total RNA, TCR beta-specific cDNA was reverse-transcribed using a constant-region primer. ARM-PCR, slightly modified, supplied the TCR beta libraries through three nested multiplex PCR rounds. TRBV1-TRBV30 forward and Cbeta reverse primers drove the first two roughly 10-cycle rounds. TCRdb fed the multiplex PCR reads into MiXCR, producing one record per CDR3 protein. The data contain approximately 100,000 distinct CDR3 sequences, around 71% of them singletons. Germline loops: CDR1 SGHTA, CDR2 FQGTGA. V was shortened by 5 bases and J by 4 bases, with 11 bases between the two germline ends. The CDR3 spans 13 residues.

This clonotype was obtained from a woman aged 55 to 70 with primary liver carcinoma and hepatitis B virus infection. V gene TRBV7-3 combines with J gene TRBJ1-1; D unclear. Sequenced sample: liver tumor tissue from sampling region 2. Subset specified: tumor region T2, inferior pole. For the CDR3, the DNA is TGTGCCAGCAGCGTTGGAGTTATCACTGAAGCTTTCTTT. It encodes CASSVGVITEAFF.